A single sample is the source of the 11 T cell receptor beta chains below, sequenced in a study of blood T cells in healthy people across ages. A sample-barcoded 5' primer and a J-beta primer mix were used in a second PCR of roughly 7 to 12 cycles. In TCRdb, the 5' RACE reads were re-called with MiXCR into one record per CDR3 protein. The sample comprises 630,000 or so distinct CDR3 sequences, approximately 30% of which are singletons, and around 16% rests with the top ten. Material: blood. The receptors were sampled from a woman older than 75 in good health.

The J gene is TRBJ1-2, the V gene TRBV5-6, with a possible D match to TRBD1 (5 bases). Germline V gene sequence: CDR1 SGHDT, CDR2 YYEEEE. V lost 1 base, J lost 6 bases, and 16 bases lay in between. CDR3 length: 15 residues. CDR3 sequence: CASSLQSPGRDGYTF. CDR3 nucleotides: TGTGCCAGCAGCTTGCAATCTCCGGGGCGGGATGGCTACACCTTC.

This clonotype was recorded a few times. The CDR3 DNA follows: TGTGCCAGCAGCTTAGGGGGGGACAGGGGCTACGAGCAGTACTTC. Translation gives CASSLGGDRGYEQYF. This chain joins TRBV7-2 and TRBJ2-7; 10 nucleotides agree with TRBD1. In germline, CDR1 is SGHTA, CDR2 FQGNSA. The CDR3 consists of 15 residues. J lost 3 bases, V lost 1 base, and 3 bases had no gene match. The full variable domain, rest sourced from reference TRBV7-2 and TRBJ2-7, is GAGVSQSPSNKVTEKGKDVELRCDPISGHTALYWYRQSLGQGLEFLIYFQGNSAPDKSGLPSDRFSAERTGGSVSTLTIQRTQQEDSAVYLCASSLGGDRGYEQYFGPGTRLTVT.

The CDR3: CASSLVTGCDNEQFF. The DNA of the CDR3 is TGCGCCAGCAGCTTGGTTACAGGGTGTGACAATGAGCAGTTCTTC. V gene TRBV5-1 combines with J gene TRBJ2-1, with D maybe TRBD1 (6 bases). The CDR3 spans 15 residues. The ends were cut back, 0 bases at V and 5 bases at J, with 12 bases in the middle. Germline V lookup: CDR1 SGHRS, CDR2 YFSETQ.

For this clonotype: A read error is possible here, since a much larger clone lies one base away. The chain joins TRBV19 to TRBJ1-2, with TRBD1 identical over 8 bases. This CDR3 is 17 amino acids long. The V segment lost 3 bases and the J segment 4 bases; nucleotides outside the gene matches: 13. The germline CDR1 and CDR2 sequences are LNHDA and SQIVND (reference sequence). The CDR3 is CASSILAPTGVGYGYTF. The CDR3 DNA reads TGTGCCAGTAGTATCCTTGCCCCGACAGGGGTCGGCTATGGCTACACCTTC.

Worth noting for this clonotype: An end of the junction does not agree with germline; a read error may underlie this. The chain couples TRBV6-6 to TRBJ1-1, with 11 bases lining up with TRBD1. The germline gives CDR1 MNHNY, CDR2 SVGAGI (reference sequence). The CDR3 totals 15 residues. DNA for the CDR3: TGTGCCAGCAGAGGACAGGGGGCGAGGAACGCTGAAGCTTTCTTT. This gives the protein CASRGQGARNAEAFF.

This clonotype has ten or more counts. V usage is TRBV7-9 and J usage is TRBJ2-7, with 10 bases identical to TRBD1. V lost 2 bases to trimming and J lost 6 bases; unmatched junction nucleotides: 7. Looked up from germline, CDR1 is SEHNR and CDR2 is FQNEAQ (reference sequence). This CDR3 is built from 15 residues. The CDR3 sequence is CASSLRDRGGLEQYF. CDR3 sequence (DNA): TGTGCCAGCAGCTTACGGGACAGGGGAGGACTCGAGCAGTACTTC.

The chain uses TRBV6-1 and TRBJ2-3, with 12 bases lining up with TRBD2. V was clipped by 1 base and J by 10 bases; unmatched bases: 3. Germline V CDR1 and CDR2: MNHNS, SASEGT. The CDR3 runs to 14 residues. CDR3 amino acids: CASSEEGTSGSQYF. The CDR3 nucleotides read TGTGCCAGCAGTGAAGAAGGGACTAGCGGGTCGCAGTATTTT.

This clonotype was detected only a few times. The V call is TRBV20-1, the J call TRBJ1-1; D not resolved. Germline V lookup: CDR1 DFQATT, CDR2 SNEGSKA (reference sequence). The CDR3 length is 11 residues. V shed 4 bases and J shed 3 bases, with 6 bases lying between them. The CDR3 DNA reads TGCAGTGCTACCGGGGACACTGAAGCTTTCTTT. This codes for CSATGDTEAFF.

The chain has TRBV18 and TRBJ1-1, with 8 bases lining up with TRBD1. Per the germline V gene, CDR1 is KGHSH and CDR2 is LQKENI. Losses at the gene ends were 3 bases for V and 0 bases for J; bases not matched to a gene: 9. The CDR3 totals 17 residues. CDR3 loop: CASSPAGQGQVNTEAFF. CDR3 bases: TGTGCCAGCTCACCCGCCGGGCAGGGACAGGTGAACACTGAAGCTTTCTTT.

With respect to this clonotype: It may be a read error: a sequence one base away is much more abundant. The chain recombines TRBV5-6 with TRBJ2-1, with D tentatively TRBD1 or TRBD2 (5 bases each). Trimming pared 3 bases from V and 13 bases from J, leaving 14 bases between. The CDR3 length is 12 residues. The germline gives CDR1 SGHDT, CDR2 YYEEEE. Here the CDR3 DNA reads TGTGCCAGCAGCTCCGTTAAGGGGACCCAGTTCTTC. Amino acid sequence: CASSSVKGTQFF. Full variable domain (rest looked up from reference TRBV5-6 and TRBJ2-1): DAGVTQSPTHLIKTRGQQVTLRCSPKSGHDTVSWYQQALGQGPQFIFQYYEEEERQRGNFPDRFSGHQFPNYSSELNVNALLLGDSALYLCASSSVKGTQFFGPGTRLTVL.

This clonotype was seen many times. V usage is TRBV27 and J usage is TRBJ2-7; D unresolved. V dropped 7 bases and J dropped 2 bases, with 15 bases sitting between them. Germline values: CDR1 MNHEY, CDR2 SMNVEV (reference sequence). CDR3 length: 14 amino acids. The CDR3 DNA reads as TGTGCCAGCAACCGGGCCGGCGCCACCTACGAGCAGTACTTC. It yields the protein CASNRAGATYEQYF.